Following are 20 T cell receptor beta chains from one sample sequenced in a study of cytomegalovirus exposure and HLA in healthy donors. The primer mix had 60 Vbeta and 13 Jbeta primers. Assay used: immunoSEQ multiplex PCR; TCRdb lists only in-frame clones, some missing. The sample consists of 30,000 to 40,000 clones, roughly 82% of them appearing once. Specimen: PBMCs. The receptors come from a woman aged 18-29 years in good health and CMV-seropositive.

This chain links TRBV10-1 with TRBJ2-3; 9 bases line up with TRBD1. This CDR3 spans 18 amino acids. The J segment lost 0 bases and the V segment lost 3 bases, leaving 10 bases of the junction unmatched. Germline lookup yields CDR1 WNHNN and CDR2 SYGVQD (reference sequence). This CDR3 is CASSEYGQGLTSTDTQYF. For the CDR3, the DNA is TGCGCCAGCAGTGAATACGGACAGGGGTTGACTAGCACAGATACGCAGTATTTT.

The rearrangement joins TRBV29-1 to TRBJ2-1; a possible D gene is TRBD2 (6 bases). Germline CDR1 and CDR2: SQVTM and ANQGSEA. V shed 8 bases and J shed 4 bases, with 18 bases lying between them. This CDR3 comprises 14 residues. The CDR3 here is CSSLQLAEYNEQFF. The CDR3 DNA reads TGCAGCAGCCTCCAATTAGCGGAGTACAATGAGCAGTTCTTC.

The rearrangement uses TRBV30 and TRBJ2-7; 9 nucleotides line up with TRBD1. Germline CDR1 and CDR2: GTSNPN and SVGIG (reference sequence). Losses at the gene ends were 4 bases for V and 4 bases for J; bases not matched to a gene: 2. CDR3 size: 12 residues. The CDR3 nucleotides are TGTGCCTGGAACAGGGGGCTGTACGAGCAGTACTTC. Translating gives CAWNRGLYEQYF.

The genes are TRBV5-4 and TRBJ2-5; D gene ambiguous. Germline V gene lookup returns CDR1 SGHNT and CDR2 YYREEE (reference sequence). The CDR3 has 14 amino acids. V lost 1 base to trimming and J lost 2 bases, with 9 bases between them. CDR3 amino acids: CASSLRQEQETQYF. The CDR3 bases are TGTGCCAGCAGCTTGCGGCAGGAACAAGAGACCCAGTACTTC.

CDR3 sequence reads: CATSSVGYNEQFF. For the CDR3, the DNA is TGTGCCACCAGCTCCGTCGGCTACAATGAGCAGTTCTTC. This chain uses TRBV15 with TRBJ2-1; no firm D call. CDR1 is LNHNV, CDR2 YYDKDF, per germline (reference sequence). The CDR3 is made up of 13 amino acids. Trimming took off 5 bases at V and 3 bases at J, with 8 bases between the two ends.

This clone was seen a single time. The V and J genes are TRBV7-3 and TRBJ2-2, with 8 bases lining up with TRBD1. Germline V gene sequence: CDR1 SGHTA, CDR2 FQGTGA. With 0 bases clipped from V and 0 bases from J, the junction kept 6 bases outside the gene matches. The CDR3 length is 18 residues. The DNA of the CDR3 is TGTGCCAGCAGCTTAACCCATTCGACAGGGGCGAACACCGGGGAGCTGTTTTTT. This translates into CASSLTHSTGANTGELFF.

This clone has a handful of counts. The chain has TRBV5-6 and TRBJ2-5; D not certain. CDR1 SGHDT and CDR2 YYEEEE come from the germline V gene. Trimming stripped 4 bases from V and 2 bases from J, with 6 bases between. The CDR3 covers 12 residues. CDR3 DNA: TGTGCCAGCAGCGTACTGCAAGAGACCCAGTACTTC. The encoded protein is CASSVLQETQYF.

This CDR3 reads CAIKREHQPQHF. CDR3 DNA: TGTGCCATAAAACGGGAGCATCAGCCCCAGCATTTT. The rearrangement links TRBV2 to TRBJ1-5; D is unclear. The V gene's germline CDR1 is SNHLY and CDR2 FYNNEI. Trimming removed 10 bases at V and 5 bases at J, with 12 bases between. The CDR3 totals 12 residues.

The chain recombines TRBV5-1 with TRBJ2-7, with D unclear. The V and J ends lost 8 bases and 6 bases respectively, with 12 bases between them. Looked up from germline, CDR1 is SGHRS and CDR2 is YFSETQ. CDR3 size: 11 residues. The DNA of the CDR3 is TGCGCCAGTAGCAGCGCCTCCGAGCAGTACTTC. Encoded protein: CASSSASEQYF.

The chain recombines TRBV19 with TRBJ1-3; 7 nucleotides align to TRBD1. Losses at the gene ends were 3 bases for V and 4 bases for J; bases not matched to a gene: 3. CDR1 is LNHDA, CDR2 SQIVND, per germline (reference sequence). This CDR3 has 14 amino acids. The CDR3 sequence: CASSIGQAGNTIYF. The CDR3 nucleotides are TGTGCCAGTAGTATCGGACAGGCCGGAAACACCATATATTTT.

The genes are TRBV7-2 and TRBJ2-7; D unclear. With 2 bases removed from V and 4 bases from J, the gap between germline ends came to 3 bases. The CDR3 has 11 amino acids. CDR1 is SGHTA, CDR2 FQGNSA, per germline. The CDR3 protein is CASSLRYEQYF. CDR3 coding DNA: TGTGCCAGCAGCTTACGGTACGAGCAGTACTTC.

The CDR3 reads CASSLGQAYNEQFF. In nucleotides, the CDR3 is TGTGCCAGCAGTTTGGGCCAGGCCTACAATGAGCAGTTCTTC. The rearrangement links TRBV27 to TRBJ2-1; no reliable D call. V lost 3 bases and J 2 bases, leaving 8 bases between the germline ends. The V gene's germline CDR1 is MNHEY and CDR2 SMNVEV (reference sequence). The CDR3 extends over 14 amino acids.

The CDR3 nucleotides are TGCGCCAACCCAGGGACTAGCTGGGGTCGCAATGAGCAGTTCTTC. Its translation is CANPGTSWGRNEQFF. The chain recombines TRBV5-1 with TRBJ2-1; 9 nucleotides agree with TRBD2. The CDR3 loop spans 15 amino acids. Looked up from germline, CDR1 is SGHRS and CDR2 is YFSETQ. V lost 9 bases to trimming and J lost 6 bases; unmatched junction nucleotides: 13. Combining the CDR3 with reference TRBV5-1 and TRBJ2-1 gives the whole variable domain KAGVTQTPRYLIKTRGQQVTLSCSPISGHRSVSWYQQTPGQGLQFLFEYFSETQRNKGNFPGRFSGRQFSNSRSEMNVSTLELGDSALYLCANPGTSWGRNEQFFGPGTRLTVL.

This clone was observed a handful of times. The V and J genes are TRBV7-6 and TRBJ2-7; TRBD1 matches at 7 bases. There are 16 residues in the CDR3. The germline CDR1 and CDR2 sequences are SGHVS and FNYEAQ. V gave up 0 bases and J gave up 0 bases; unmatched junction bases: 5. This CDR3 reads CASSLARQGSSYEQYF. Here the CDR3 DNA reads TGTGCCAGCAGCTTAGCGAGACAGGGAAGCTCCTACGAGCAGTACTTC.

The genes are TRBV7-9 and TRBJ2-5, with D tentatively TRBD1 (6 bases). Trimming took off 6 bases at V and 4 bases at J, with 9 bases between the two ends. The length of the CDR3 is 12 residues. The germline V gene has CDR1 SEHNR and CDR2 FQNEAQ (reference sequence). Here the CDR3 DNA reads TGTGCCAGCAGACAGGGAACAGAGACCCAGTACTTC. This encodes CASRQGTETQYF.

With respect to this clone: A junction end diverges from the germline sequence, so it may reflect a read error. This chain joins TRBV7-7 and TRBJ2-7; D possibly corresponds to TRBD2 (5 bases). This CDR3 spans 13 amino acids. Germline V lookup: CDR1 SSHAT, CDR2 FNYEAQ (reference sequence). The CDR3 nucleotides are TGTGCTAGCAGCCCGGACTGGGCCCGCGAGCAGTACTTC. Its protein product is CASSPDWAREQYF.

The chain employs TRBV5-1 and TRBJ2-7; 9 nucleotides line up with TRBD2. The CDR3 is 13 amino acids. Trimming cost V 6 bases and J 5 bases; bases outside gene matches: 6. Germline CDR1 SGHRS, CDR2 YFSETQ. CDR3 residues: CASTSAGGHEQYF. The CDR3 coding sequence is TGCGCCAGCACCTCGGCGGGAGGGCACGAGCAGTACTTC.

The V call is TRBV6-1, the J call TRBJ2-7; 10 bases match TRBD1. The germline CDR1 and CDR2 sequences are MNHNS and SASEGT. The CDR3 totals 13 residues. The ends lost 7 bases at V and 4 bases at J; junction bases unmatched: 4. This CDR3 is CASKRQGAYEQYF. CDR3 DNA sequence: TGTGCCAGCAAAAGACAGGGGGCTTACGAGCAGTACTTC.

The V call is TRBV7-2, the J call TRBJ2-1; 8 positions agree with TRBD2. The CDR3 has 16 residues. V was clipped by 5 bases and J by 4 bases; unmatched bases: 10. CDR1 is SGHTA and CDR2 is FQGNSA in the germline V gene. CDR3 sequence reads: CASSPWGRGGYNEQFF. Written as DNA, the CDR3 is TGTGCCAGCAGCCCCTGGGGACGGGGGGGGTACAATGAGCAGTTCTTC. The whole variable domain, filled in from reference TRBV7-2 and TRBJ2-1, reads GAGVSQSPSNKVTEKGKDVELRCDPISGHTALYWYRQSLGQGLEFLIYFQGNSAPDKSGLPSDRFSAERTGGSVSTLTIQRTQQEDSAVYLCASSPWGRGGYNEQFFGPGTRLTVL.

A few counts support this clone. The rearrangement uses TRBV7-9 and TRBJ1-6; no clear D. In germline, CDR1 is SEHNR, CDR2 FQNEAQ (reference sequence). The CDR3 length is 13 residues. V lost 5 bases to trimming and J lost 7 bases, with 9 bases between them. CDR3: CASSVNTNSPLHF. In DNA, the CDR3 is TGTGCCAGCAGCGTAAACACGAATTCACCCCTCCACTTT.